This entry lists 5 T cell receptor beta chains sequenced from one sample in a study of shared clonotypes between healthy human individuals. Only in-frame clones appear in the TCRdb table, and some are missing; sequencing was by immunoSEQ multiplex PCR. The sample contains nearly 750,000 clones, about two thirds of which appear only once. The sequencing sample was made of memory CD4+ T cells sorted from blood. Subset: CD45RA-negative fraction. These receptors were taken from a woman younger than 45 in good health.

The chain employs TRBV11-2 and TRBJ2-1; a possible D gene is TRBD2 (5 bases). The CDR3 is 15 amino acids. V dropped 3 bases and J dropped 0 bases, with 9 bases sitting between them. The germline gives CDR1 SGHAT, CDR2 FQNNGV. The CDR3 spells CASSFERSSYNEQFF. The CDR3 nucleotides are TGTGCCAGCAGCTTTGAGCGGAGCTCCTACAATGAGCAGTTCTTC.

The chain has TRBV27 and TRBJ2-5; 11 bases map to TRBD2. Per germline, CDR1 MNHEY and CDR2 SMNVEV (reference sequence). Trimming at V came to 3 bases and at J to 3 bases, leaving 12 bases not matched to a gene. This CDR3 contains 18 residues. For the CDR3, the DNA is TGTGCCAGCAGTTTTAGGCGCACACTAGCGGGAGCGAAAGAGACCCAGTACTTC. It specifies CASSFRRTLAGAKETQYF.

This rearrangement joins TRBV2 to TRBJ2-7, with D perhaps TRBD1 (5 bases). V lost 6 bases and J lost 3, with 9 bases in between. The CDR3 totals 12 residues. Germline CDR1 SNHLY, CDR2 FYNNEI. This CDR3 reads CASSRQNYEQYF. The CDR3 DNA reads TGTGCCAGCAGCCGACAGAACTACGAGCAGTACTTC.

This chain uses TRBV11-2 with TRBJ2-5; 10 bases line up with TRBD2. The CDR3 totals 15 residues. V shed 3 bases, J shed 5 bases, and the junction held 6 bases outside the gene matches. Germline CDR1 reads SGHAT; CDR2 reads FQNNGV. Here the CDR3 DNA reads TGTGCCAGCAGCTTTCAAGCGGGAGGGGGTGAGACCCAGTACTTC. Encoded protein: CASSFQAGGGETQYF.

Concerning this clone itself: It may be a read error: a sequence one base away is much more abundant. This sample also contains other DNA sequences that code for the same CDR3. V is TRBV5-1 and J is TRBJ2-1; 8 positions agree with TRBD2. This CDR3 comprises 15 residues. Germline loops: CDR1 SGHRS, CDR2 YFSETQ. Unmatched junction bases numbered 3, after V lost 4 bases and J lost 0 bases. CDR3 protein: CASSLTSGSYNEQFF. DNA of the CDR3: TGCGCCAGCAGCCTAACTAGCGGCTCCTACAATGAGCAGTTCTTC.